What follows is one TCR beta chain and its context. The record originates from a study of blood T cell repertoires in COVID-19. Background on the study: Symptom resolution, clearance, or two negative PCRs marked the recovered donors of Cohort 3.

Sequencing used immunoSEQ multiplex PCR; TCRdb keeps in-frame clones, though not all of them. The sample consists of roughly 160,000 clones, around 79% of them appearing once. Germline lookup yields CDR1 ENHRY and CDR2 SYGVKD. CDR3 length equals 13 residues. V gave up 6 bases and J gave up 1 base, with 9 bases separating them. The origin of this receptor is a woman in her 70s in a cohort exposed to, infected with or recovered from COVID-19 (not recorded which). The sample consisted of PBMCs or T cells enriched from blood (not recorded which). V and J are TRBV10-3 and TRBJ1-1; possibly TRBD1 for D (6 bases). CDR3 sequence: CAISRDTNTEAFF. The CDR3 DNA sequence: TGTGCCATCAGCCGGGACACGAACACTGAAGCTTTCTTT.